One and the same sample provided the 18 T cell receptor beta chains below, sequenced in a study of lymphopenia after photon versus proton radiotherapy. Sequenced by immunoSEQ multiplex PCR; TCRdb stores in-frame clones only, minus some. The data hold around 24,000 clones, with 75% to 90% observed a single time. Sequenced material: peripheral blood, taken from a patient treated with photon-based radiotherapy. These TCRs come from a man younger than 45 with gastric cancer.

CDR3: CASSESLDTQYF. CDR3 DNA: TGTGCCAGTAGTGAGTCCCTAGATACGCAGTATTTT. This sequence joins TRBV19 and TRBJ2-3, with D unclear. Germline CDR1 reads LNHDA; CDR2 reads SQIVND (reference sequence). V was trimmed by 5 bases and J by 5 bases, leaving 8 bases between them. The length of the CDR3 is 12 residues.

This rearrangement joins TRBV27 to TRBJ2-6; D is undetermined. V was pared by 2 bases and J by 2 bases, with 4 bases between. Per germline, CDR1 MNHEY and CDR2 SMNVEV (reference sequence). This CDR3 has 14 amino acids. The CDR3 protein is CASSLEAGANVLTF. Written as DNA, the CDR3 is TGTGCCAGCAGTTTAGAAGCTGGGGCCAACGTCCTGACTTTC.

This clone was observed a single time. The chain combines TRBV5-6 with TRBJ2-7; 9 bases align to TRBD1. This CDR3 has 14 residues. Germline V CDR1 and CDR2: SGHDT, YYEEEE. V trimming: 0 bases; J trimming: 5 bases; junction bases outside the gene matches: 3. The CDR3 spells CASSLGTGVHEQYF. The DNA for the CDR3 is TGTGCCAGCAGCTTGGGGACAGGGGTCCACGAGCAGTACTTC.

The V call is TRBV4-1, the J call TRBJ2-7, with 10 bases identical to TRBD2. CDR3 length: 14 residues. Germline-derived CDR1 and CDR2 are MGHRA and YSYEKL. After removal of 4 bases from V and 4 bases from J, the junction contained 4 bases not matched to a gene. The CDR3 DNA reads TGCGCCAGCAGCCGAAGCGGGGGGGCTTACGAGCAGTACTTC. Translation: CASSRSGGAYEQYF.

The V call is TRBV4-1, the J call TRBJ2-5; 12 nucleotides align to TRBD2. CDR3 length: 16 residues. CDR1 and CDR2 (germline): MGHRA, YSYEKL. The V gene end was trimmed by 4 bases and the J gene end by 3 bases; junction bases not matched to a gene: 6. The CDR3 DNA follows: TGCGCCAGCAGCCTCAGACTAGCGGGGGACGAAGAGACCCAGTACTTC. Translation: CASSLRLAGDEETQYF.

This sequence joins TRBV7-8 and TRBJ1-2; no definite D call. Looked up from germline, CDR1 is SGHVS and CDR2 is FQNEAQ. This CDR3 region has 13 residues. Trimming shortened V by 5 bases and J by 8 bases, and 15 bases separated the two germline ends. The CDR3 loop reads CASSPWTLEGYTF. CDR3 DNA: TGTGCCAGCAGCCCTTGGACCCTCGAGGGCTACACCTTC.

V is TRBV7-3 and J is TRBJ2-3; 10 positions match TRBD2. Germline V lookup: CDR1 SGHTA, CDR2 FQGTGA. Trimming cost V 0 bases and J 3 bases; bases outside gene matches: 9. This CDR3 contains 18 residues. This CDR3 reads CASSLTSPSGSRTDTQYF. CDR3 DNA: TGTGCCAGCAGCTTAACGTCGCCTAGCGGGAGTCGTACAGATACGCAGTATTTT.

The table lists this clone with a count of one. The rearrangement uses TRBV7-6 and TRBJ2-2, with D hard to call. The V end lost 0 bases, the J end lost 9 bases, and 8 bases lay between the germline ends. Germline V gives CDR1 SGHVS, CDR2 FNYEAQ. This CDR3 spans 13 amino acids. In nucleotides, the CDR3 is TGTGCCAGCAGCTTAGCTCAGCAGAGGGAGCTGTTTTTT. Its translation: CASSLAQQRELFF.

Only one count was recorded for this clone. The CDR3 is CASSEQGFGANVLTF. The DNA for the CDR3 is TGTGCCAGCAGTGAACAGGGGTTTGGGGCCAACGTCCTGACTTTC. V is TRBV28 and J is TRBJ2-6; 7 bases align to TRBD1. V shed 5 bases and J 3 bases; nucleotides not matched to a gene: 4. This CDR3 is built from 15 residues. Germline V CDR1 and CDR2: MDHEN, SYDVKM.

CDR3 region: CASSRYRGEGTEAFF. CDR3 sequence (DNA): TGTGCCAGCAGCCGGTACAGGGGAGAGGGGACTGAAGCTTTCTTT. The gene calls are TRBV5-6 and TRBJ1-1, with 7 nucleotides matching TRBD1. V dropped 4 bases and J dropped 5; count of bases not matched to a gene: 11. Germline CDR1 is SGHDT and CDR2 is YYEEEE. The CDR3 spans 15 residues.

The chain's CDR3 is CASSQGLFGLAYTGELFF. CDR3 DNA: TGCGCCAGCAGCCAAGGCCTTTTCGGGCTAGCGTACACCGGGGAGCTGTTTTTT. The rearrangement joins TRBV4-1 to TRBJ2-2; tentative D call: TRBD2 (6 bases). The V end lost 1 base, the J end lost 3 bases, and 18 bases lay between the germline ends. Germline V lookup: CDR1 MGHRA, CDR2 YSYEKL. This CDR3 is 18 amino acids long.

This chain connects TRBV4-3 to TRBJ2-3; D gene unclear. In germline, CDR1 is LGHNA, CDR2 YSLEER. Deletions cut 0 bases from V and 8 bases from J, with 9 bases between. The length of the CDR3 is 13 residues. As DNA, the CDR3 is TGCGCCAGCAGCCAAGATAAACGTGGTACGCAGTATTTT. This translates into CASSQDKRGTQYF.

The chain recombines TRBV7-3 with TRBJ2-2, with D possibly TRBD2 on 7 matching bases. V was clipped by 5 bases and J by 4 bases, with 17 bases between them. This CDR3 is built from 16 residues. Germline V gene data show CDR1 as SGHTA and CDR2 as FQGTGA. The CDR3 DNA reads TGTGCCAGCAGCCCATGGGGGGGCCCAGGCACCGGGGAGCTGTTTTTT. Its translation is CASSPWGGPGTGELFF.

For the CDR3, the DNA is TGTGCCACCAGCAGAACAGGGTTGGGAAACACCATATATTTT. It is translated as CATSRTGLGNTIYF. V usage is TRBV15 and J usage is TRBJ1-3, with D perhaps matching TRBD1 (6 bases). Looked up from germline, CDR1 is LNHNV and CDR2 is YYDKDF (reference sequence). The germline V and J ends were trimmed by 2 bases and 4 bases, with 9 bases remaining between them. The CDR3 is 14 residues long.

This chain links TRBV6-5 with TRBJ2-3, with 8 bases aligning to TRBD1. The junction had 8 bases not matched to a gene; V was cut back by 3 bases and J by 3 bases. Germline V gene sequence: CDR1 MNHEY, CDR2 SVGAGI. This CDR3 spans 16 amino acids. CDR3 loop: CASSYQGATATDTQYF. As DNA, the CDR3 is TGTGCCAGCAGTTATCAGGGGGCGACGGCGACAGATACGCAGTATTTT.

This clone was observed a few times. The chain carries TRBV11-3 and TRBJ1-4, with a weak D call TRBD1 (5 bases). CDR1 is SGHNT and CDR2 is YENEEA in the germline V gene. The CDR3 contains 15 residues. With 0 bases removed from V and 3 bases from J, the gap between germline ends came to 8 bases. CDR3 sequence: CASSLDRGPNEKLFF. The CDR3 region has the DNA TGTGCCAGCAGCTTAGACCGGGGACCTAATGAAAAACTGTTTTTT.

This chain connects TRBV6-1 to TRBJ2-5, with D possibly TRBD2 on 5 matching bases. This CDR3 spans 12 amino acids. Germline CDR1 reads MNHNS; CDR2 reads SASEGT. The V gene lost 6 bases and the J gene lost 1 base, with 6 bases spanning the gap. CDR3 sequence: CASSGLQETQYF. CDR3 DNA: TGTGCCAGCAGCGGACTCCAAGAGACCCAGTACTTC.

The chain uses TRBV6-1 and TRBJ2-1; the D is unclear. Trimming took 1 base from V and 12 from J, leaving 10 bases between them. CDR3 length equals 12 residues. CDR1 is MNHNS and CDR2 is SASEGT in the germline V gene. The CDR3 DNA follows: TGTGCCAGCAGTGAAGACAGTTTGACGCAGTTCTTC. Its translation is CASSEDSLTQFF.